What follows are 7 T cell receptor beta chains derived from one specimen sequenced in a study of T cell changes during pregnancy in multiple sclerosis. The table came from immunoSEQ multiplex PCR; TCRdb's copy has only in-frame clones and leaves some out. The table has 90,000 to 100,000 clones, 90% to 95% seen once. Specimen: peripheral blood, collected after pregnancy. These receptors originate from a female donor in good health, enrolled as a control in a pregnancy study.

The genes are TRBV19 and TRBJ2-7; 7 nucleotides agree with TRBD1. The length of the CDR3 is 15 residues. Germline CDR1 is LNHDA and CDR2 is SQIVND (reference sequence). Trimming at V came to 6 bases and at J to 0 bases, leaving 8 bases not matched to a gene. In DNA, the CDR3 is TGTGCCAGTAGCTCAGAGGGGACAGACTCCTACGAGCAGTACTTC. As protein: CASSSEGTDSYEQYF.

This chain uses TRBV6-5 with TRBJ2-7, with TRBD1 identical over 10 bases. Germline V gene data show CDR1 as MNHEY and CDR2 as SVGAGI. With 2 bases clipped from V and 3 bases from J, the junction kept 7 bases outside the gene matches. The CDR3 runs 16 residues. In DNA form, the CDR3 reads TGTGCCAGCAGTTACGGGAGCGGGACAGGGGTCTACGAGCAGTACTTC. It yields the protein CASSYGSGTGVYEQYF.

The chain joins TRBV5-6 to TRBJ1-1; maybe TRBD1 (6 bases). Germline values: CDR1 SGHDT, CDR2 YYEEEE. CDR3 length equals 16 residues. The germline V and J ends were trimmed by 7 bases and 2 bases, with 21 bases remaining between them. Written as DNA, the CDR3 is TGTGCCAGCGCGACATACCCGGGACACCAAAACACTGAAGCTTTCTTT. This gives the protein CASATYPGHQNTEAFF.

The chain carries TRBV5-1 and TRBJ1-2; no clear D. The CDR3 is 14 residues long. Trimming took 3 bases from V and 4 from J, leaving 13 bases between them. The V gene's germline CDR1 is SGHRS and CDR2 YFSETQ. The CDR3 loop reads CASSYGRETYGYTF. CDR3 DNA: TGCGCCAGCAGCTACGGACGGGAGACCTATGGCTACACCTTC.

The CDR3 nucleotides are TGCAGCGTCGGACAGTCAAATGAGCAGTTCTTC. It yields the protein CSVGQSNEQFF. The chain carries TRBV29-1 and TRBJ2-1, with D perhaps matching TRBD1 (6 bases). Germline CDR1 reads SQVTM; CDR2 reads ANQGSEA. The ends were cut back, 6 bases at V and 7 bases at J, with 10 bases in the middle. The CDR3 is made up of 11 amino acids.

This chain joins TRBV7-9 and TRBJ2-1; 11 positions match TRBD1. This CDR3 has 15 amino acids. J gave up 9 bases and V 5 bases, and 9 bases lay outside the gene matches. Germline CDR1 and CDR2: SEHNR and FQNEAQ (reference sequence). CDR3 nucleotide sequence: TGTGCCAGCAGCCGAGGGACAGGGGGTGGTGGTGAGCAGTTCTTC. It is translated as CASSRGTGGGGEQFF.

The rearrangement joins TRBV11-3 to TRBJ2-1, with D unresolved. CDR1 and CDR2 from the germline V gene are SGHNT and YENEEA. Trimming took 5 bases from V and 5 from J, leaving 10 bases between them. This CDR3 region has 13 residues. The CDR3 nucleotides are TGTGCCAGCAGCCGCACAGTCGACAATGAGCAGTTCTTC. The encoded protein is CASSRTVDNEQFF.